The sequence of this TCR beta chain was determined in a study of CD8 T cells in ankylosing spondylitis. Of note for this clonotype: Its antigen is still unknown.

Via MiXCR, TCRdb re-called the 5' RACE reads, giving one row per CDR3 protein. The sample carries 380,000 or so distinct CDR3 sequences, 20% to 25% recorded once. CDR3 size: 12 residues. With 0 bases removed from V and 6 bases from J, the gap between germline ends came to 9 bases. The germline V gene has CDR1 GTSNPN and CDR2 SVGIG (reference sequence). Study-wide results and limits: Some of these motif variants have turned up before, in reports on reactive arthritis synovial fluid and blood. From matched ankylosing spondylitis synovial fluid, disease-linked clones were reportedly recovered at significantly enriched levels.

This chain uses TRBV30 with TRBJ2-7; D may be TRBD1 or TRBD2 (5 bases each). What was sequenced was blood, either unsorted or a sorted T cell fraction (not recorded which). This TCR came from a male donor with ankylosing spondylitis or in good health (not recorded which). The CDR3 nucleotides read TGTGCCTGGAGTGTATTGGGGGTCGAGCAGTACTTC. Its translation: CAWSVLGVEQYF. Full variable domain (outside the CDR3, taken from reference TRBV30 and TRBJ2-7): SQTIHQWPATLVQPVGSPLSLECTVEGTSNPNLYWYRQAAGRGLQLLFYSVGIGQISSEVPQNLSASRPQDRQFILSSKKLLLSDSGFYLCAWSVLGVEQYFGPGTRLTVT.